This is a list of T cell receptor beta chains from one sample in a study of T cell responses to AZD1222 COVID-19 vaccine. The repertoire was sequenced with immunoSEQ multiplex PCR; TCRdb's copy has only in-frame clones and lacks some. The sample includes some 120,000 clones, 70% to 90% of them seen just once. Here the sequenced sample was peripheral blood, taken on day 0 of MenACWY control vaccination. The source is an adult in good health. Each CDR3 is given with its conserved first and last residue. The D gene is left open where the match is weak. Clone sizes are given selectively: once, few, many, or a class where the clone is expanded.

J gene	clone size	D gene	CDR3 length	V gene	CDR3 DNA	CDR3 protein
TRBJ1-5	.	.	16	TRBV12-1	TGTGCCAGCAGCTACAGGGGTCTTTATAGCAATCAGCCCCAGCATTTT	CASSYRGLYSNQPQHF
TRBJ1-4	once	TRBD1	15	TRBV19	TGTGCCAGTAGTTCACAGGGGCTATCGAATGAAAAACTGTTTTTT	CASSSQGLSNEKLFF
TRBJ1-3	.	.	15	TRBV5-1	TGCGCCAGCAGCCCGACGACAGGTTCAGGAAACACCATATATTTT	CASSPTTGSGNTIYF
TRBJ1-3	.	.	14	TRBV27	TGTGCCAGCAGTTCCTGGGGCTCTGGAAACACCATATATTTT	CASSSWGSGNTIYF
TRBJ2-1	once	TRBD2	17	TRBV5-1	TGCGCCAGCAGCTTGGGTCGGGGGGGCCAGGAGCCCAATGAGCAGTTCTTC	CASSLGRGGQEPNEQFF
TRBJ2-3	.	TRBD2	15	TRBV5-5	TGTGCCAGCAGCTTGGGGACTAGCTTTTTCGAGGCGCAGTATTTT	CASSLGTSFFEAQYF
TRBJ2-7	.	.	15	TRBV4-1	TGCGCCAGCAGCCAAGTCCAGGGCCCCTCCTACGAGCAGTACTTC	CASSQVQGPSYEQYF
TRBJ1-2	.	.	13	TRBV10-1	TGCGCCCACAACCTCCAGGGGTACTATGGCTACACCTTC	CAHNLQGYYGYTF
TRBJ1-1	many	TRBD1	12	TRBV14	TGTGCCAGCAGGGGACAGGGTGTTGAAGCTTTCTTT	CASRGQGVEAFF
TRBJ1-4	.	.	15	TRBV28	TGTGCCAGCAGTGTGGTGGGCAGAGGGAAGGAAAAACTGTTTTTT	CASSVVGRGKEKLFF
TRBJ2-7	.	.	15	TRBV6-1	TGTGCCAGCAGTGAGCAGGGGCCGAGAACCTACGAGCAGTACTTC	CASSEQGPRTYEQYF
TRBJ2-1	.	.	17	TRBV6-6	TGTGCCAGCAGCCGAGAAGGGTCAATCGGCTCCTACAATGAGCAGTTCTTC	CASSREGSIGSYNEQFF
TRBJ1-6	.	.	14	TRBV6-5	TGTGCCACCAGAGGGAGCTCCTATAATTCACCCCTCCACTTT	CATRGSSYNSPLHF
TRBJ2-1	.	.	13	TRBV6-5	TGTGCCAGCAGCCGGGGGAACTACAATGAGCAGTTCTTC	CASSRGNYNEQFF
TRBJ1-6	.	.	14	TRBV27	TGTGCCAGCAGTTTAGAGGGGGATAATTCACCCCTCCACTTT	CASSLEGDNSPLHF
TRBJ2-2	.	.	14	TRBV6-5	TGTGCCAGCACCATGAACATGAACACCGGGGAGCTGTTTTTT	CASTMNMNTGELFF
TRBJ1-2	.	.	13	TRBV6-5	TGTGCCAGCAGTTCCGGACCCAACTATGGCTACACCTTC	CASSSGPNYGYTF